This TCR beta chain comes out of a study of somatic mutations in cytotoxic T cells in rheumatoid arthritis. Study-level background: The authors flow-sorted some V beta antibody-stained T-cell populations at nearly 100% purity, including V beta1+ cells that they sequenced for TCRB.

Notes on the study in general: The antigen targets of the expanded CD8+ clones were unknown. For about an eighth of the 65 patients, a single CD8+ clone accounted for more than 20% of CD8+ cells.

Unmatched junction bases numbered 1, after V lost 3 bases and J lost 6 bases. Per germline, CDR1 SGHNT and CDR2 YENEEA. CDR3 size: 12 residues. For this clone: What it recognizes is unknown.

Per the study methods: Patient-derived CD8+ clones with a size above 1% showed rare matches to published virus-specific TCRB sequences. Measured with immunoSEQ multiplex PCR; TCRdb has only the in-frame clones, and not every one. V and J calls and clone size follow that table, whereas D and trimming were derived from the DNA. The sample records about 18,000 clones, about three quarters being singletons. The genes are TRBV11-3 and TRBJ1-1; 7 bases map to TRBD1. The TCR was taken from an adult with rheumatoid arthritis. Source material: CD8+ T cells sorted from blood. CDR3 DNA sequence: TGTGCCAGCAGCTTGGGGACAGCTGAAGCTTTCTTT. Translating gives CASSLGTAEAFF.